This T cell receptor (beta chain) was recorded in a study of cytomegalovirus exposure and HLA in healthy donors. Study results and limitations: Within the data, a cluster of highly shared sequence variants was likely a sequencing artifact. TCR beta V segments were, for the most part, productive about 87% or about 30% of the time in an earlier analysis.

Vbeta (60) and Jbeta (13) primers were used in the PCR. The method was immunoSEQ multiplex PCR; TCRdb's version includes in-frame clones alone and lacks a portion of them. The sample gives 110,000 or so clones, roughly 73% of which show up once; about 8.3% is in the top ten. Notes on this clone: Its antigen is as yet unknown.

Donors showed nominal health when sampled, although they likely had unrecorded immune exposures. The sequence came from a woman aged 40 to 50 in good health and CMV-seropositive. Specimen: PBMCs.

CDR3 loop: CASSGTGDQPQHF. CDR3 in DNA: TGTGCCAGCAGTGGGACAGGGGATCAGCCCCAGCATTTT. The J gene is TRBJ1-5, the V gene TRBV25-1; 9 bases line up with TRBD1. The ends lost 4 bases at V and 5 bases at J; junction bases unmatched: 0. The CDR3 is made up of 13 amino acids. The V gene's germline CDR1 is MGHDK and CDR2 SYGVNS.